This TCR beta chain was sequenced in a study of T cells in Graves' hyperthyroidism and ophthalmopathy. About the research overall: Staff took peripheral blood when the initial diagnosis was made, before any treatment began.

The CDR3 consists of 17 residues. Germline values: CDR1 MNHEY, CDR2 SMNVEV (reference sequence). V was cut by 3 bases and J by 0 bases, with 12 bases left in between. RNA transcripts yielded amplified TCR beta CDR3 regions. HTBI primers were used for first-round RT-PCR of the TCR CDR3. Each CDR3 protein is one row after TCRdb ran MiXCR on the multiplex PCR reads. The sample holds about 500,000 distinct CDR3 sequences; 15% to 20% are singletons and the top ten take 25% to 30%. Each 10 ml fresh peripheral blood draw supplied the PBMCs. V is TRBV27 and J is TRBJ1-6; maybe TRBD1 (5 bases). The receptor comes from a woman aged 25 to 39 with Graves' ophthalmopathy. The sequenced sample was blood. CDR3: CASSFQQGSSYNSPLHF. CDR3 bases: TGTGCCAGCAGTTTTCAGCAGGGCAGCTCCTATAATTCACCCCTCCACTTT.